A selection of T cell receptor beta chains follows, all from one sample in a study of OX40 agonist ivuxolimab in advanced cancers. Clones were read by immunoSEQ multiplex PCR, and TCRdb kept only the in-frame ones, dropping some. The sample lists tens of thousands of clones; about 86% were seen once. Sequenced here: CD4+ or CD8+ T cells sorted from blood, sampled in a trial of the OX40 agonist ivuxolimab. The receptors stem from an adult with an advanced solid tumor such as melanoma, head and neck, liver or kidney cancer. Each CDR3 is given with its conserved first and last residue. The D gene is left open where the match is weak. Clone size appears in some rows only: once, few, many, or a class for an expanded clone.

v_call: TRBV27
d_call: TRBD2
j_call: TRBJ2-3
clone_size: -
cdr3_nt: TGTGCCAGCAGTTATAGCGGGGGGGCAGATACGCAGTATTTT
cdr3_aa: CASSYSGGADTQYF

v_call: TRBV2
d_call: TRBD2
j_call: TRBJ2-4
clone_size: -
cdr3_nt: TGTGCGGGAGGGCTTCTGGGGGCCAAAAACATTCAGTACTTC
cdr3_aa: CAGGLLGAKNIQYF

v_call: TRBV21-1
d_call: -
j_call: TRBJ2-1
clone_size: -
cdr3_nt: TGTGCCAGCAGCAGGAGACAGGGGGACAATGAGCAGTTCTTC
cdr3_aa: CASSRRQGDNEQFF

v_call: TRBV5-1
d_call: TRBD2
j_call: TRBJ2-1
clone_size: -
cdr3_nt: TGCGCCAGCAGCCCTCCCCTAGCGGGGGGCGATGAGCAGTTCTTC
cdr3_aa: CASSPPLAGGDEQFF

v_call: TRBV5-1
d_call: -
j_call: TRBJ1-2
clone_size: -
cdr3_nt: TGCGCCAGCAGCAGGCGACAGGACAACTATGGCTACACCTTC
cdr3_aa: CASSRRQDNYGYTF

v_call: TRBV14
d_call: TRBD2
j_call: TRBJ2-1
clone_size: -
cdr3_nt: TGTGCCAGCAGCCAAGTCCTAGCGGGGAATGAGCAGTTCTTC
cdr3_aa: CASSQVLAGNEQFF

v_call: TRBV5-1
d_call: -
j_call: TRBJ2-1
clone_size: once
cdr3_nt: TGCGCCAGCAGCTCAGGACACACCTACAATGAGCAGTTCTTC
cdr3_aa: CASSSGHTYNEQFF

v_call: TRBV7-6
d_call: -
j_call: TRBJ1-3
clone_size: -
cdr3_nt: TGTGCCAGCAGCCACGGACGGATATTCTCTGGAAACACCATATATTTT
cdr3_aa: CASSHGRIFSGNTIYF

v_call: TRBV27
d_call: TRBD1
j_call: TRBJ2-5
clone_size: -
cdr3_nt: TGTGCCAGCAGTCTAAGGACAGGGGGGGAGACCCAGTACTTC
cdr3_aa: CASSLRTGGETQYF

v_call: TRBV11-2
d_call: -
j_call: TRBJ1-6
clone_size: -
cdr3_nt: TGTGCCAGCAGCTTAGGTCCCCTAATTAACCGTGATTCACCCCTCCACTTT
cdr3_aa: CASSLGPLINRDSPLHF

v_call: TRBV7-2
d_call: -
j_call: TRBJ1-1
clone_size: -
cdr3_nt: TGTGCCAGCAGCTACTCGGGGGGGAGAGCTTTCTTT
cdr3_aa: CASSYSGGRAFF

v_call: TRBV27
d_call: -
j_call: TRBJ2-4
clone_size: -
cdr3_nt: TGTGCCAGCAGTTTATCTAGACGGGCGGCCAAAAACATTCAGTACTTC
cdr3_aa: CASSLSRRAAKNIQYF

v_call: TRBV6-5
d_call: -
j_call: TRBJ1-2
clone_size: -
cdr3_nt: TGTGCCAGCAGTTACTCCAGGGTAGTGTCGTATGGCTACACCTTC
cdr3_aa: CASSYSRVVSYGYTF

v_call: TRBV28
d_call: -
j_call: TRBJ2-1
clone_size: -
cdr3_nt: TGTGCCAGCAGTTTACCGGGGGGCCGGGTGAATGAGCAGTTCTTC
cdr3_aa: CASSLPGGRVNEQFF

v_call: TRBV19
d_call: TRBD1
j_call: TRBJ2-5
clone_size: -
cdr3_nt: TGTGCCAGTAGTCGTCCGGGACAGCAAGAGACCCAGTACTTC
cdr3_aa: CASSRPGQQETQYF

v_call: TRBV5-1
d_call: -
j_call: TRBJ1-3
clone_size: -
cdr3_nt: TGCGCCAGCAGCTTGGAGGGCCAGAAGCATTTT
cdr3_aa: CASSLEGQKHF

v_call: TRBV27
d_call: -
j_call: TRBJ2-3
clone_size: -
cdr3_nt: TGTGCCAGCAGTTTAGTGTATATGAGCACAGATACGCAGTATTTT
cdr3_aa: CASSLVYMSTDTQYF

v_call: TRBV25-1
d_call: -
j_call: TRBJ2-1
clone_size: -
cdr3_nt: TGTGCCAGCAGTGAACATGGTAGCGGAAGCTCCTACAATGAGCAGTTCTTC
cdr3_aa: CASSEHGSGSSYNEQFF

v_call: TRBV25-1
d_call: -
j_call: TRBJ1-4
clone_size: once
cdr3_nt: TGTGCCAGCAGCGTCACAGGTGCAACTAATGAAAAACTGTTTTTT
cdr3_aa: CASSVTGATNEKLFF

v_call: TRBV4-2
d_call: -
j_call: TRBJ1-4
clone_size: -
cdr3_nt: TGTGCCAGCAGCCAAGCCACAGAAGTTACTAATGAAAAACTGTTTTTT
cdr3_aa: CASSQATEVTNEKLFF

v_call: TRBV18
d_call: TRBD1
j_call: TRBJ1-2
clone_size: -
cdr3_nt: TGTGCCAGCTCACCATTGAGTGGGGACAGGTCTAACTATGGCTACACCTTC
cdr3_aa: CASSPLSGDRSNYGYTF

v_call: TRBV19
d_call: -
j_call: TRBJ1-2
clone_size: -
cdr3_nt: TGTGCCAGTCGCCCTGAGTGGGTAAACTATGGCTACACCTTC
cdr3_aa: CASRPEWVNYGYTF

v_call: TRBV6-1
d_call: TRBD1
j_call: TRBJ1-5
clone_size: -
cdr3_nt: TGTGCCAGCAGCGGGACAGGGGGGCATCAGCCCCAGCATTTT
cdr3_aa: CASSGTGGHQPQHF

v_call: TRBV5-1
d_call: TRBD1
j_call: TRBJ1-2
clone_size: -
cdr3_nt: TGCGCCAGCAGCTTGGCCGACAGGGCCAACTATGGCTACACCTTC
cdr3_aa: CASSLADRANYGYTF

v_call: TRBV6-1
d_call: TRBD1
j_call: TRBJ2-7
clone_size: -
cdr3_nt: TGTGCCAGCAGGTTCTTAGGGGACAGCTCCTACGAGCAGTACTTC
cdr3_aa: CASRFLGDSSYEQYF

v_call: TRBV19
d_call: -
j_call: TRBJ1-4
clone_size: -
cdr3_nt: TGTGCCAGTGGGGGGGTAGCGGAAAAACTGTTTTTT
cdr3_aa: CASGGVAEKLFF

v_call: TRBV30
d_call: -
j_call: TRBJ1-1
clone_size: -
cdr3_nt: TGTGCCTGGAGGACAGGCCCAAACACTGAAGCTTTCTTT
cdr3_aa: CAWRTGPNTEAFF

v_call: TRBV18
d_call: -
j_call: TRBJ2-7
clone_size: -
cdr3_nt: TGTGCCAGCTCACCACGAGCTAGCCCCAAACTGGCTCACGAGCAGTACTTC
cdr3_aa: CASSPRASPKLAHEQYF

v_call: TRBV6-5
d_call: -
j_call: TRBJ2-2
clone_size: -
cdr3_nt: TGTGCCAGCAGTCATCGGGGGACCGGGGAGCTGTTTTTT
cdr3_aa: CASSHRGTGELFF

v_call: TRBV7-2
d_call: TRBD1
j_call: TRBJ1-5
clone_size: many
cdr3_nt: TGTGCCAGCAGCCGGGACAGTGGCAATCAGCCCCAGCATTTT
cdr3_aa: CASSRDSGNQPQHF

v_call: TRBV25-1
d_call: TRBD2
j_call: TRBJ2-1
clone_size: -
cdr3_nt: TGTGCCAGCAGGAGGGGCGGGGGATACAATGAGCAGTTCTTC
cdr3_aa: CASRRGGGYNEQFF

v_call: TRBV2
d_call: -
j_call: TRBJ1-4
clone_size: once
cdr3_nt: TGTGCCAGCACGGCTAATGAAAAACTGTTTTTT
cdr3_aa: CASTANEKLFF

v_call: TRBV6-5
d_call: -
j_call: TRBJ2-7
clone_size: -
cdr3_nt: TGTGCCAGCAGTTACGATGGGGGATCCTACGAGCAGTACTTC
cdr3_aa: CASSYDGGSYEQYF

v_call: TRBV29-1
d_call: TRBD1
j_call: TRBJ2-7
clone_size: -
cdr3_nt: TGCAGCGTCGCCCGGGACAGATCCTACGAGCAGTACTTC
cdr3_aa: CSVARDRSYEQYF

v_call: TRBV5-4
d_call: -
j_call: TRBJ1-1
clone_size: -
cdr3_nt: TGTGCCAGCAGTAACAGGGTAGGCGAAGCTTTCTTT
cdr3_aa: CASSNRVGEAFF

v_call: TRBV7-9
d_call: -
j_call: TRBJ2-3
clone_size: few
cdr3_nt: TGTGCCAGCAGCTATCCGCCAGGGTTAGGAGATACGCAGTATTTT
cdr3_aa: CASSYPPGLGDTQYF

v_call: TRBV18
d_call: TRBD1
j_call: TRBJ1-1
clone_size: -
cdr3_nt: TGTGCCAGCTCACCCTTCGAGACAGGGGGCAGGTACACTGAAGCTTTCTTT
cdr3_aa: CASSPFETGGRYTEAFF

v_call: TRBV5-1
d_call: TRBD2
j_call: TRBJ2-7
clone_size: -
cdr3_nt: TGCGCCAGCAGCAGGACTAGCGGGGTCTACGAGCAGTACTTC
cdr3_aa: CASSRTSGVYEQYF

v_call: TRBV2
d_call: TRBD1
j_call: TRBJ2-7
clone_size: -
cdr3_nt: TGTGCCAGTCGGGACAGGGGAATTAATGTTTACGAGCAGTACTTC
cdr3_aa: CASRDRGINVYEQYF

v_call: TRBV5-1
d_call: TRBD1
j_call: TRBJ2-3
clone_size: -
cdr3_nt: TGCGCCAGCAGCCGCCTTACAGGGGGCACAGATACGCAGTATTTT
cdr3_aa: CASSRLTGGTDTQYF